The T cell receptor (beta chain) under discussion was sequenced for a study of blood T cell repertoires in COVID-19. Study details: Italy, Spain and the United States were the sources of the convalescent and acute COVID-19 samples. T cells, B-cell-depleted T cells, or PBMCs supplied cDNA or gDNA.

As originally analysed: Reference gene primer amplification yielded estimated nucleated cell counts. Assay used: immunoSEQ multiplex PCR; TCRdb lists only in-frame clones, some missing. V and J calls and clone size are copied from that table; D and trimming were computed from the DNA. The sample contains around 100,000 clones, around 88% of which appear only once. There are 16 residues in the CDR3. Trimming took 3 bases from V and 5 from J, leaving 19 bases between them. CDR1 and CDR2 from the germline V gene are LNHDA and SQIVND (reference sequence). V usage is TRBV19 and J usage is TRBJ1-1, with a weak D call TRBD1 (6 bases). This receptor was taken from a human donor in a cohort sampled during active COVID-19. The sample taken for sequencing was peripheral blood. CDR3 in amino acids: CASSMTGSVVRTEAFF. The CDR3 nucleotides are TGTGCCAGTAGTATGACAGGTAGTGTTGTCAGGACTGAAGCTTTCTTT.